Shown below are 26 T cell receptor beta chains from a single sample sequenced in a study of identical twins. TCRdb used MiXCR to reprocess the 5' RACE reads, holding one entry per CDR3 protein. The sample gives about 690,000 distinct CDR3 sequences, approximately 6.1% of which show up once; 1.5% to 2% is in the top ten. Sequencing was carried out using naive T cells sorted from blood. These receptors all come from a man younger than 35 in good health.

Only a few counts were recorded for this clonotype. The chain joins TRBV20-1 to TRBJ2-7; TRBD1 matches at 8 bases. This CDR3 spans 13 amino acids. J gave up 5 bases and V 3 bases, and 6 bases lay outside the gene matches. Germline CDR1 and CDR2: DFQATT and SNEGSKA (reference sequence). This CDR3 is CSASGRGLDEQYF. The CDR3, as DNA: TGCAGTGCTAGTGGCAGGGGGCTGGACGAGCAGTACTTC.

This clonotype was counted at least ten times. CDR3 sequence: CASSLVPSGITDTQYF. The CDR3 coding sequence is TGTGCCAGCAGCTTAGTCCCTAGCGGGATCACAGATACGCAGTATTTT. The chain employs TRBV7-9 and TRBJ2-3; 9 nucleotides align to TRBD2. J was trimmed by 2 bases and V by 1 base; bases with no gene match: 4. The CDR3 totals 16 residues. CDR1 SEHNR and CDR2 FQNEAQ come from the germline V gene (reference sequence).

This clonotype was counted ten times or more. This chain joins TRBV10-3 and TRBJ1-5; no definite D call. Trimming took off 0 bases at V and 4 bases at J, with 7 bases between the two ends. This CDR3 has 14 residues. Germline V gene lookup returns CDR1 ENHRY and CDR2 SYGVKD. In DNA form, the CDR3 reads TGTGCCATCAGTGAGTCGAGTAGGAATCAGCCCCAGCATTTT. Residues: CAISESSRNQPQHF.

This clonotype has just a few counts. The chain employs TRBV7-9 and TRBJ2-7; D is possibly TRBD2 (5 bases). Per germline, CDR1 SEHNR and CDR2 FQNEAQ (reference sequence). The CDR3 sequence is 12 residues long. Trimming left V 4 bases short and J 7 bases short, with 11 bases between. CDR3 amino acids: CASSSAGIEQYV. In DNA form, the CDR3 reads TGTGCCAGCAGCTCCGCCGGGATAGAGCAGTACGTC.

The chain carries TRBV4-2 and TRBJ2-7; D not certain. Trimming stripped 0 bases from V and 2 bases from J, with 11 bases between. The CDR3 length is 15 residues. The germline V gene has CDR1 LGHNA and CDR2 YNFKEQ. CDR3 in amino acids: CASSQDQSAPYEQYF. Written as DNA, the CDR3 is TGTGCCAGCAGCCAAGATCAATCTGCGCCCTACGAGCAGTACTTC.

The table lists this clonotype with many counts. In nucleotides, the CDR3 is TGCAGTGCCCCGGACAGGGGGCAGAACACTGAAGCTTTCTTT. Translation gives CSAPDRGQNTEAFF. This chain connects TRBV20-1 to TRBJ1-1; 11 nucleotides agree with TRBD1. V lost 6 bases to trimming and J lost 1 base; unmatched junction nucleotides: 4. Germline CDR1 reads DFQATT; CDR2 reads SNEGSKA (reference sequence). This CDR3 region has 14 residues.

This clonotype has just a few counts. V gene TRBV6-6 combines with J gene TRBJ2-3, with D hard to call. CDR3 size: 12 residues. Trimming cost V 3 bases and J 5 bases, with 6 bases left between them. The germline V gene encodes CDR1 MNHNY and CDR2 SVGAGI (reference sequence). DNA for the CDR3: TGTGCCAGCAGTTATCATGAAGATACGCAGTATTTT. It encodes CASSYHEDTQYF.

This clonotype was counted ten times or more. The rearrangement joins TRBV4-3 to TRBJ2-3; 14 bases agree with TRBD2. Germline V gives CDR1 LGHNA, CDR2 YSLEER. This CDR3 contains 16 residues. J lost 5 bases, V lost 4 bases, and 5 bases had no gene match. The CDR3 sequence: CASSRQTSGRGDTQYF. In nucleotides, the CDR3 is TGCGCCAGCAGCCGACAGACTAGCGGGAGGGGAGATACGCAGTATTTT.

This clonotype was detected many times. The chain has TRBV20-1 and TRBJ2-1; TRBD2 agrees at 16 bases. Germline CDR1 reads DFQATT; CDR2 reads SNEGSKA (reference sequence). This CDR3 has 15 amino acids. V was clipped by 2 bases and J by 15 bases; unmatched bases: 10. The CDR3 bases are TGCAGTGCTAGATCCCCGGGACTAGCGGGAGGGCCGTGGTTCTTC. Its protein is CSARSPGLAGGPWFF.

This clonotype came up many times. V and J are TRBV5-5 and TRBJ2-7; tentatively, D is TRBD2 (6 bases). Germline V gene sequence: CDR1 SGHKS, CDR2 YYEKEE (reference sequence). CDR3 length: 15 amino acids. Trimming left V 0 bases short and J 3 bases short, with 13 bases between. CDR3 nucleotides: TGTGCCAGCAGCTTGGATACTAGCCTGATCTACGAGCAGTACGTC. It codes for CASSLDTSLIYEQYV.

This clonotype came up a few times. The chain has TRBV29-1 and TRBJ2-7; D is uncertain. The CDR3 runs to 12 residues. V was shortened by 3 bases and J by 2 bases, with 8 bases between the two germline ends. Germline V gives CDR1 SQVTM, CDR2 ANQGSEA. DNA for the CDR3: TGCAGCGTTGATAAGAACCCCTACGAGCAGTACTTC. Its translation is CSVDKNPYEQYF.

This clonotype was seen at least ten times. The genes are TRBV12-3 or TRBV12-4 and TRBJ1-6; the D is unclear. Trimming stripped 3 bases from V and 5 bases from J, with 8 bases between. The CDR3 runs 14 residues. CDR3 loop: CASSFGMNNSPLHF. As DNA, the CDR3 is TGTGCCAGCAGTTTTGGGATGAATAATTCACCCCTCCACTTT.

This clonotype appeared many times. The chain recombines TRBV20-1 with TRBJ2-2; 10 bases align to TRBD2. CDR3 size: 17 residues. Germline CDR1 is DFQATT and CDR2 is SNEGSKA (reference sequence). The V and J ends lost 0 bases and 4 bases, in that order; junction bases with no gene match: 8. The CDR3 sequence: CSARDPSGRGVTGELFF. For the CDR3, the DNA is TGCAGTGCTAGAGATCCTAGCGGGAGAGGGGTCACCGGGGAGCTGTTTTTT.

This clonotype was counted ten times or more. The genes are TRBV20-1 and TRBJ2-1; D may be TRBD2 (5 bases). The ends were cut back, 2 bases at V and 4 bases at J, with 9 bases in the middle. From germline, CDR1 is DFQATT and CDR2 SNEGSKA (reference sequence). The CDR3 totals 13 residues. The CDR3 loop reads CSARRTEYNEQFF. CDR3 sequence (DNA): TGCAGTGCTAGAAGGACTGAGTACAATGAGCAGTTCTTC.

The table lists this clonotype with many counts. The chain uses TRBV29-1 and TRBJ1-1; D call uncertain. V was pared by 4 bases and J by 0 bases, with 9 bases between. In germline, CDR1 is SQVTM, CDR2 ANQGSEA. The CDR3 spans 13 residues. This CDR3 reads CSVVAPMNTEAFF. CDR3 in DNA: TGCAGCGTTGTAGCCCCCATGAACACTGAAGCTTTCTTT.

Many counts were recorded for this clonotype. The rearrangement uses TRBV7-7 and TRBJ2-5; D might be TRBD1 (6 bases). V lost 5 bases and J 2 bases, leaving 12 bases between the germline ends. The CDR3 length is 14 residues. In germline, CDR1 is SSHAT, CDR2 FNYEAQ (reference sequence). Here the CDR3 DNA reads TGTGCCAGCAGCCTTAACGGACAGCAAGAGACCCAGTACTTC. Translating gives CASSLNGQQETQYF.

This clonotype was observed at least ten times. The chain recombines TRBV25-1 with TRBJ2-1, with TRBD2 matching 13 bases. The CDR3 extends over 14 amino acids. V lost 7 bases to trimming and J lost 9 bases; unmatched junction nucleotides: 6. Germline V lookup: CDR1 MGHDK, CDR2 SYGVNS. Here the CDR3 DNA reads TGTGCCAGCAAGGGACTAGCGGGATTCGGTGAGCAGTTCTTC. Its translation: CASKGLAGFGEQFF.

Many counts were recorded for this clonotype. The V and J genes are TRBV7-2 and TRBJ2-3, with D perhaps matching TRBD2 (5 bases). The germline V and J ends were trimmed by 5 bases and 3 bases, with 9 bases remaining between them. The CDR3 is 13 residues long. CDR1 and CDR2 (germline): SGHTA, FQGNSA. CDR3 sequence (DNA): TGTGCCAGCAGCCCCCGGACTACAGATACGCAGTATTTT. Protein sequence: CASSPRTTDTQYF.

Ten or more counts support this clonotype. The rearrangement links TRBV15 to TRBJ2-7, with 10 positions matching TRBD2. With V trimmed by 4 bases and J by 4 bases, 10 bases remained unmatched. The CDR3 covers 16 residues. The germline V gene encodes CDR1 LNHNV and CDR2 YYDKDF (reference sequence). CDR3 sequence: CATSTERTSGKYEQYV. DNA for the CDR3: TGTGCCACCAGCACGGAACGTACTAGCGGGAAGTACGAGCAGTACGTC.

The chain combines TRBV7-2 with TRBJ2-7; 7 bases are a match to TRBD2. The germline V gene has CDR1 SGHTA and CDR2 FQGNSA. CDR3 length: 14 residues. The junction had 5 bases not matched to a gene; V was cut back by 5 bases and J by 1 base. In DNA form, the CDR3 reads TGTGCCAGCAGCCGGAAGCGGGAATCCTACGAGCAGTACTTC. This codes for CASSRKRESYEQYF.

CDR3 sequence (DNA): TGCGCCAGCAGAGTGCAGGATGACCGGGGGTATGGTGAGCAGTACTTC. It yields the protein CASRVQDDRGYGEQYF. The chain links TRBV5-1 to TRBJ2-7; possible D gene TRBD2, 6 bases. The CDR3 is 16 residues long. With 5 bases removed from V and 7 bases from J, the gap between germline ends came to 25 bases. CDR1 is SGHRS, CDR2 YFSETQ, per germline.

There are many counts of this clonotype. J is TRBJ2-2 and V is TRBV27; tentative D call: TRBD1 (6 bases). This CDR3 is 13 amino acids long. V lost 6 bases and J lost 4, with 9 bases in between. CDR1 is MNHEY and CDR2 is SMNVEV in the germline V gene (reference sequence). The CDR3 DNA is TGTGCCAGCAGAAAAGGGGGCACCGGGGAGCTGTTTTTT. It is translated as CASRKGGTGELFF.

This clonotype was seen repeatedly, ten times or more. The rearrangement uses TRBV29-1 and TRBJ1-4; 9 bases agree with TRBD1. In germline, CDR1 is SQVTM, CDR2 ANQGSEA. V trimming: 2 bases; J trimming: 6 bases; junction bases outside the gene matches: 7. The CDR3 has 15 residues. Here the CDR3 reads CSVEFKGQGDEKLFF. The CDR3 nucleotides read TGCAGCGTTGAATTTAAGGGACAGGGAGATGAAAAACTGTTTTTT.

This clonotype has just a few counts. This chain uses TRBV15 with TRBJ2-1, with 8 positions matching TRBD2. The junction had 2 bases not matched to a gene; V was cut back by 0 bases and J by 1 base. Germline V gene lookup returns CDR1 LNHNV and CDR2 YYDKDF (reference sequence). CDR3 size: 16 residues. CDR3 in DNA: TGTGCCACCAGCAGAGACGCGGGAGGTTCCTACAATGAGCAGTTCTTC. Translation gives CATSRDAGGSYNEQFF.

This clonotype was seen ten or more times. The rearrangement links TRBV15 to TRBJ2-3, with TRBD2 matching over 14 bases. Germline V lookup: CDR1 LNHNV, CDR2 YYDKDF (reference sequence). With V trimmed by 3 bases and J by 0 bases, 8 bases remained unmatched. CDR3 length: 19 residues. CDR3 in DNA: TGTGCCACCAGCAGTGGGACTAGCGGGAGAGAAACTAGCACAGATACGCAGTATTTT. Encoded protein: CATSSGTSGRETSTDTQYF.

In this sample, this clonotype turned up many times. The V call is TRBV4-2, the J call TRBJ2-3, with 7 bases that match TRBD2. Germline assignment: CDR1 LGHNA and CDR2 YNFKEQ. The CDR3 covers 15 residues. The ends lost 1 base at V and 5 bases at J; junction bases unmatched: 6. The CDR3 loop reads CASSQAGGIGDTQYF. The CDR3 nucleotides are TGTGCCAGCAGCCAAGCGGGAGGCATCGGAGATACGCAGTATTTT.